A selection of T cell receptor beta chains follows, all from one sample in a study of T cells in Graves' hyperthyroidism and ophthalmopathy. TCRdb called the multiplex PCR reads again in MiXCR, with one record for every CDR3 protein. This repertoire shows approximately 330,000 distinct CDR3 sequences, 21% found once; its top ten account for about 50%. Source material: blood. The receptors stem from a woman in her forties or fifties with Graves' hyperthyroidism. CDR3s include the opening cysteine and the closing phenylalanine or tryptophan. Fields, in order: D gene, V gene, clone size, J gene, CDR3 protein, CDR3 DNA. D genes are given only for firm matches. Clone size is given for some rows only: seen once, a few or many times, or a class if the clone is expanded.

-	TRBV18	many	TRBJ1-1	CASSPFGGSEAFF	TGTGCCAGCTCACCGTTCGGGGGATCTGAAGCTTTCTTT
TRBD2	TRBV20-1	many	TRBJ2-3	CSAYKGTSGSTGTDTQYF	TGCAGTGCGTATAAAGGGACTAGCGGGAGTACGGGCACAGATACGCAGTATTTT
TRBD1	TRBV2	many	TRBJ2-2	CASRSGTVGTGELFF	TGTGCCAGCAGGTCCGGGACAGTTGGCACCGGGGAGCTGTTTTTT
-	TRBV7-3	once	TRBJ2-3	CASIVGGSTDTQYF	TGTGCCAGCATCGTCGGTGGGAGCACAGATACGCAGTATTTT
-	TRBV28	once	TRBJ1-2	CASTLGRYNYGYTF	TGTGCCAGCACCTTGGGCAGATATAACTATGGCTACACCTTC
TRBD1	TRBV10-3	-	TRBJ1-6	CAIRGRQGVENSPLHF	TGTGCCATCAGGGGTCGACAGGGAGTGGAGAATTCACCCCTCCACTTT
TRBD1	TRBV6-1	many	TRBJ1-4	CASHGTGTLEEKLFF	TGTGCCAGTCACGGGACAGGGACCTTGGAGGAAAAACTGTTTTTT
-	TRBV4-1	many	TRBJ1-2	CASSTSTGSYTF	TGCGCCAGCAGCACCTCGACCGGAAGCTACACCTTC
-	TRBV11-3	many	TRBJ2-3	CASSSGPSTDTQYF	TGTGCCAGCAGCTCGGGTCCTAGCACAGATACGCAGTATTTT
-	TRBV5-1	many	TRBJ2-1	CASSFSNEQFF	TGCGCCAGCAGCTTTTCGAATGAGCAGTTCTTC
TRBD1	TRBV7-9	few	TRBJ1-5	CASSSQGVSQPQHF	TGTGCCAGCAGCTCCCAGGGGGTTAGCCAGCCCCAGCATTTT
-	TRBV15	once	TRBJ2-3	CATSRSRESDTQYF	TGTGCCACCAGCAGATCGCGGGAATCAGATACGCAGTATTTT
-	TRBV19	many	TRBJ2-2	CASSTSGLNTGELFF	TGTGCCAGTAGTACCAGCGGTCTAAACACCGGGGAGCTGTTTTTT
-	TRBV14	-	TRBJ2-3	CASSQEGLSTDTQYF	TGTGCCAGCAGCCAAGAGGGGCTTTCCACAGATACGCAGTATTTT
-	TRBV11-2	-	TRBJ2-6	CASSLGYGGTGANVLTF	TGTGCCAGCAGCTTAGGGTATGGGGGGACCGGGGCCAACGTCCTGACTTTC
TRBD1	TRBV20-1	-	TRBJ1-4	CSARGTGGISWEKLFF	TGCAGTGCTAGGGGGACAGGGGGTATATCGTGGGAAAAACTGTTTTTT
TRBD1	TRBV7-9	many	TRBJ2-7	CASSPRTGGWEQYF	TGTGCCAGCAGCCCTCGGACAGGGGGCTGGGAGCAGTACTTC
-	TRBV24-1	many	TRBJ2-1	CATSVGDYNEQFF	TGTGCCACCAGTGTCGGGGACTACAATGAGCAGTTCTTC
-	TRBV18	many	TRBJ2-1	CASSPFGTNYNEQFF	TGTGCCAGCTCACCATTCGGGACAAACTACAATGAGCAGTTCTTC
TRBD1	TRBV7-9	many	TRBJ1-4	CASSLAGQPYEKLFF	TGTGCCAGCAGCTTAGCGGGACAGCCTTACGAAAAACTGTTTTTT
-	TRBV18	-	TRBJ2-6	CASSPLETGTGANVLTF	TGTGCCAGCTCACCGCTAGAAACAGGGACTGGGGCCAACGTCCTGACTTTC
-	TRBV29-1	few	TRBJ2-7	CSARALRGKYEQYF	TGCAGCGCGCGGGCTTTAAGGGGCAAATACGAGCAGTACTTC
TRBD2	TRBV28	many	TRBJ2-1	CASEQGRGRWNEQFF	TGTGCCAGCGAACAAGGACGCGGGAGGTGGAATGAGCAGTTCTTC
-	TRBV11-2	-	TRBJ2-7	CASSLGQVASYEQYF	TGTGCCAGCAGCTTAGGGCAGGTTGCCTCCTACGAGCAGTACTTC
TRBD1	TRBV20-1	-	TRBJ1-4	CSARGDRGANEKLFF	TGCAGTGCTAGAGGGGACAGGGGAGCTAATGAAAAACTGTTTTTT
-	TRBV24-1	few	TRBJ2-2	CATSQLVGELFF	TGTGCCACCAGTCAGTTGGTCGGGGAGCTGTTTTTT
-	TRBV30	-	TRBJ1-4	CAGIPDGGFVEKLFF	TGTGCCGGAATACCGGACGGGGGATTTGTTGAAAAACTGTTTTTT
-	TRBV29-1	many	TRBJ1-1	CSVDPGAGWNTEAFF	TGCAGCGTTGACCCCGGGGCGGGGTGGAACACTGAAGCTTTCTTT
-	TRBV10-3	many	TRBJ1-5	CAISAGQGYSNQPQHF	TGTGCCATCAGTGCGGGACAAGGGTACAGCAATCAGCCCCAGCATTTT
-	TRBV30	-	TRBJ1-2	CAWSVEQNYGYTF	TGTGCCTGGAGTGTGGAACAGAACTATGGCTACACCTTC
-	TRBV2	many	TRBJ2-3	CASSERNTDTQYF	TGTGCCAGCAGTGAGCGAAACACAGATACGCAGTATTTT
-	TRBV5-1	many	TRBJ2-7	CASSLRDSYHEQYF	TGCGCCAGCAGCTTGAGGGACTCATATCACGAGCAGTACTTC
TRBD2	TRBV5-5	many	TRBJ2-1	CASSLAASGRLPEQFF	TGTGCCAGCAGCTTGGCAGCTAGCGGGAGGCTTCCTGAGCAGTTCTTC
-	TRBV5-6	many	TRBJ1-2	CASSFSGNYGYTF	TGTGCCAGCAGCTTCAGTGGGAACTATGGCTACACCTTC
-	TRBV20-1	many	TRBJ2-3	CSARWGATDTQYF	TGCAGTGCTAGATGGGGGGCTACAGATACGCAGTATTTT
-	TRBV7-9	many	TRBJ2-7	CASSARSYEQYF	TGTGCCAGCAGCGCGCGGAGTTACGAGCAGTACTTC
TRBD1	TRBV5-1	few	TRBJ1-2	CASSSLSAGTGSERGSYGYTF	TGCGCCAGCAGCAGCCTTAGCGCCGGGACAGGGTCGGAAAGAGGTTCCTATGGCTACACCTTC
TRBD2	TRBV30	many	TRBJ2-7	CAWSAGGGRNEQYF	TGTGCCTGGAGTGCGGGGGGGGGCAGGAACGAGCAGTACTTC
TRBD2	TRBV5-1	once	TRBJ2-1	CASSWAQLAGANNEQFF	TGCGCCAGCAGCTGGGCTCAACTAGCGGGGGCCAACAATGAGCAGTTCTTC
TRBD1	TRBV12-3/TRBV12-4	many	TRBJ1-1	CASGQDGLNTEAFF	TGTGCCAGCGGACAGGACGGATTGAACACTGAAGCTTTCTTT
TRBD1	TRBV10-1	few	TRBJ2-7	CANALTGWHSYEQYF	TGCGCCAACGCCCTGACAGGGTGGCACTCCTACGAGCAGTACTTC
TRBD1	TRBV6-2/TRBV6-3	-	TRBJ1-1	CASRGTVDRGLFDTEAFF	TGTGCCAGCAGGGGGACGGTAGACAGGGGGCTTTTCGACACTGAAGCTTTCTTT
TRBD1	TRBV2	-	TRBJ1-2	CASSVPRDRGFYGYTF	TGTGCCAGCAGTGTTCCCCGGGACAGGGGATTCTATGGCTACACCTTC
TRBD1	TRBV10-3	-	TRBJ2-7	CAISDLLGQEDSYEQYF	TGTGCCATCAGTGATTTGCTAGGACAGGAAGACTCCTACGAGCAGTACTTC
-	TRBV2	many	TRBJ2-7	CASSEEDSLRYEQYF	TGTGCCAGCAGTGAGGAGGATTCTCTTCGATACGAGCAGTACTTC
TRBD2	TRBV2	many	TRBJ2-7	CASKLAGGVGEQYF	TGTGCCAGCAAACTAGCGGGAGGCGTAGGCGAGCAGTACTTC
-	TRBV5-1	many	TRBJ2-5	CASSLAETQYF	TGTGCCAGCAGCTTAGCGGAGACCCAGTACTTC
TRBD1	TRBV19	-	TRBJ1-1	CASSMKGTGGWNTEAFF	TGTGCCAGTAGTATGAAAGGGACAGGGGGCTGGAACACTGAAGCTTTCTTT
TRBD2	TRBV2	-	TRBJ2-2	CASRSTTSGIGELFF	TGTGCCAGCAGGTCTACTACTAGCGGGATCGGGGAGCTGTTTTTT
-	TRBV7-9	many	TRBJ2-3	CASSLGGSWTDTQYF	TGTGCCAGCAGCTTAGGAGGGAGTTGGACAGATACGCAGTATTTT
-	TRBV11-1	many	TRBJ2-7	CASTQSEGYEQYF	TGTGCCAGCACCCAATCCGAGGGGTACGAGCAGTACTTC
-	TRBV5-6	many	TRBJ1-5	CASSFGRSNQPQHF	TGTGCCAGCAGCTTCGGAAGGAGCAATCAGCCCCAGCATTTT
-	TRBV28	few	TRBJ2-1	CASSFLTGFPGGNEQFF	TGTGCCAGCAGTTTTCTCACCGGGTTCCCTGGGGGGAATGAGCAGTTCTTC
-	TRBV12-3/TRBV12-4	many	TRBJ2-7	CASNSERASSYEQYF	TGTGCCAGCAACTCAGAACGGGCTAGCTCCTACGAGCAGTACTTC
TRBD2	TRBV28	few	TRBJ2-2	CASSLAGGGANTGELFF	TGTGCCAGCAGTTTAGCGGGCGGGGGGGCGAACACCGGGGAGCTGTTTTTT
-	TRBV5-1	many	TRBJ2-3	CASSSVRISTDTQYF	TGCGCCAGCAGCTCAGTCCGTATAAGCACAGATACGCAGTATTTT
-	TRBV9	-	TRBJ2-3	CASSAVAGPSTDTQYF	TGTGCCAGCAGTGCCGTCGCGGGACCGAGCACAGATACGCAGTATTTT